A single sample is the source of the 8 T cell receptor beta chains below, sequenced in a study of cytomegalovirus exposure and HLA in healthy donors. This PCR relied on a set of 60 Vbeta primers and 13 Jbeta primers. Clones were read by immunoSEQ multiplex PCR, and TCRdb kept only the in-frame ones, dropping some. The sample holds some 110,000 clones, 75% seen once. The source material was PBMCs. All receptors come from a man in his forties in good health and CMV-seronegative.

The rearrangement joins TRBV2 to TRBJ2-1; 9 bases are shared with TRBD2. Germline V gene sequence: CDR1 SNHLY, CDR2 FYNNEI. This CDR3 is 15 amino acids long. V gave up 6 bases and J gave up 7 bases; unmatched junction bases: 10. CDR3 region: CASSALAGGGNEQFF. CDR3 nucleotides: TGTGCCAGCAGCGCCTTGGCGGGAGGGGGTAATGAGCAGTTCTTC. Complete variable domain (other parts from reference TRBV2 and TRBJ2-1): EPEVTQTPSHQVTQMGQEVILRCVPISNHLYFYWYRQILGQKVEFLVSFYNNEISEKSEIFDDQFSVERPDGSNFTLKIRSTKLEDSAMYFCASSALAGGGNEQFFGPGTRLTVL.

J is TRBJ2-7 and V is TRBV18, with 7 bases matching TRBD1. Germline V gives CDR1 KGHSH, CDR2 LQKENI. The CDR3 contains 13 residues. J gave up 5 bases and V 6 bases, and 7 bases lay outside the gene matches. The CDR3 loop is CASSEQGFDEQYF. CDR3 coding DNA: TGTGCCAGCTCGGAACAGGGGTTCGACGAGCAGTACTTC.

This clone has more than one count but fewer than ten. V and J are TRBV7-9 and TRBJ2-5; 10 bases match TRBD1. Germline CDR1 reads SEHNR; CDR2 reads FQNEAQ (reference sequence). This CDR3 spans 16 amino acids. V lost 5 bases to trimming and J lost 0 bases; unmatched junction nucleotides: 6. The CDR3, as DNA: TGTGCCAGCAGCATACCGGGACAGGGGTACCAAGAGACCCAGTACTTC. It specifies CASSIPGQGYQETQYF.

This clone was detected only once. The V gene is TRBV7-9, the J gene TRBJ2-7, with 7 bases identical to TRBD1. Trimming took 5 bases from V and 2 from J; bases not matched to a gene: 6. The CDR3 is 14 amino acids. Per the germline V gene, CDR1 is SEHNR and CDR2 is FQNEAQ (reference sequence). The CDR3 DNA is TGTGCCAGCAGCCACCGGGACAGAGCCTACGAGCAGTACTTC. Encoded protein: CASSHRDRAYEQYF.

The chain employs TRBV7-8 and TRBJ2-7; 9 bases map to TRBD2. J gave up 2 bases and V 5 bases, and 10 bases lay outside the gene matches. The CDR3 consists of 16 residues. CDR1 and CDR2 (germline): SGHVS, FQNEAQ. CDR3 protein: CASSPPRLAGTYEQYF. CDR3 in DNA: TGTGCCAGCAGCCCTCCTCGCCTAGCGGGAACCTACGAGCAGTACTTC.

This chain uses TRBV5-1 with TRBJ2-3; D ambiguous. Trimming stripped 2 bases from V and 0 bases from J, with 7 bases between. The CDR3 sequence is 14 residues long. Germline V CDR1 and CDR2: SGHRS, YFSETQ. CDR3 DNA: TGCGCCAGCAGCTTTTCAACTAGCACAGATACGCAGTATTTT. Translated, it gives CASSFSTSTDTQYF.

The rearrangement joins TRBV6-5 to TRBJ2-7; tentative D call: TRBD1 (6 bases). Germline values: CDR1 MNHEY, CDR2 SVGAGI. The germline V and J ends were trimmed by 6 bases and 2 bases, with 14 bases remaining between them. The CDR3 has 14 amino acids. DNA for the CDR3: TGTGCCAGCAGCACAGCGACAGGTGCCTACGAGCAGTACTTC. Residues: CASSTATGAYEQYF.

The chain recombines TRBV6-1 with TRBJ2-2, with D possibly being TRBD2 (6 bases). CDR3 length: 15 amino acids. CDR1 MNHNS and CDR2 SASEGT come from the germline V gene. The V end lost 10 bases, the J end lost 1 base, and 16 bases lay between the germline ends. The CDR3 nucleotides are TGTGCCACCGAGTCGACTAGGGGGAACACCGGGGAGCTGTTTTTT. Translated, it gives CATESTRGNTGELFF.